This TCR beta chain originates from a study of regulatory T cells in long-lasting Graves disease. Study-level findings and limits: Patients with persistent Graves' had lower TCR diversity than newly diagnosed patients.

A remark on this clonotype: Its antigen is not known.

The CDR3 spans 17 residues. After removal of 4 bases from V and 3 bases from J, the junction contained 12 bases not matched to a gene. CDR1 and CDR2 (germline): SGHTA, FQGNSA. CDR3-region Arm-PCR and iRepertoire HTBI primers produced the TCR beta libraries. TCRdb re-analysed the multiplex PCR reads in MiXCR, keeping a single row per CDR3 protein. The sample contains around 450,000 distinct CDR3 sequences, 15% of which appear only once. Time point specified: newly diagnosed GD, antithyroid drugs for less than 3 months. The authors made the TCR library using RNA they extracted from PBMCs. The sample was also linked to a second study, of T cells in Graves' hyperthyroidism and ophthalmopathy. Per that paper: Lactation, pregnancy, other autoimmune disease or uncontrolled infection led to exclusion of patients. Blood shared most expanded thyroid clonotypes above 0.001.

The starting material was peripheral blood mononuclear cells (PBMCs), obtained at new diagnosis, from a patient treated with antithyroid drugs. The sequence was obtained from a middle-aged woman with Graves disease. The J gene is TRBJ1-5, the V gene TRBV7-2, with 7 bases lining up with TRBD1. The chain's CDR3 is CASSSGTVLSHNQPQHF. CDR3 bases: TGTGCCAGCAGCTCCGGGACAGTTCTATCCCACAATCAGCCCCAGCATTTT.